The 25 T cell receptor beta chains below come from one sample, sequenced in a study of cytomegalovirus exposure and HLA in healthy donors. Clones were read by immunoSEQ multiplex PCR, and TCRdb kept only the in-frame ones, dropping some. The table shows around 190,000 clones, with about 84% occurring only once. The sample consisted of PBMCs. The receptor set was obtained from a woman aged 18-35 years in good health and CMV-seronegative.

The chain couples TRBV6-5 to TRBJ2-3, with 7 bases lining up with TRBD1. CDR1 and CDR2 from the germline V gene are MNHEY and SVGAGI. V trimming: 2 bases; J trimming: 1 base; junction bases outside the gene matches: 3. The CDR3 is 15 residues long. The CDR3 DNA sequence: TGTGCCAGCAGTTACGGGACAGCGGGCACAGATACGCAGTATTTT. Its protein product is CASSYGTAGTDTQYF.

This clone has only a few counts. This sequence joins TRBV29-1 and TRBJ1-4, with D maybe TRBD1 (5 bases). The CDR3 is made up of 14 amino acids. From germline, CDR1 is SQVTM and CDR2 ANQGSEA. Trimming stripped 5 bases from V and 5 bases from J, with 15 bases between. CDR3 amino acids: CSVKGQGVNEKLFF. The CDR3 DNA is TGCAGCGTTAAGGGTCAGGGCGTCAATGAAAAACTGTTTTTT.

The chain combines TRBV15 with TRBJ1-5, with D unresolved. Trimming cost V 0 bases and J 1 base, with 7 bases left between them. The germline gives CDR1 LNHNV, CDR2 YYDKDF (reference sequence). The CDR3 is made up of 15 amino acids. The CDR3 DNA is TGTGCCACCAGCAGAGATCTGGGCAGCAATCAGCCCCAGCATTTT. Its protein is CATSRDLGSNQPQHF.

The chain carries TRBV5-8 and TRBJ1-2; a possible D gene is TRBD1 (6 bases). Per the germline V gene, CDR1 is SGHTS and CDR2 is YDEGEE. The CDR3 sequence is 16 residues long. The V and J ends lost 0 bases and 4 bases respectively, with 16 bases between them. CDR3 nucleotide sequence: TGTGCCAGCAGCTTGGTGGGAACAGGGTCGGGCTATGGCTACACCTTC. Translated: CASSLVGTGSGYGYTF. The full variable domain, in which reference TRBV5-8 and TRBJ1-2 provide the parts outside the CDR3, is EAGVTQSPTHLIKTRGQQATLRCSPISGHTSVYWYQQALGLGLQFLLWYDEGEERNRGNFPPRFSGRQFPNYSSELNVNALELEDSALYLCASSLVGTGSGYGYTFGSGTRLTVV.

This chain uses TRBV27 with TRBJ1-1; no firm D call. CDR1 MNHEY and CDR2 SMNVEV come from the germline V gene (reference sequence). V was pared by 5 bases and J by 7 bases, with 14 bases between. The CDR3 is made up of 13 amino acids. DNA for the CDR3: TGTGCCAGCAGTCTTAACGCGGCAAATGAAGCTTTCTTT. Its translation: CASSLNAANEAFF.

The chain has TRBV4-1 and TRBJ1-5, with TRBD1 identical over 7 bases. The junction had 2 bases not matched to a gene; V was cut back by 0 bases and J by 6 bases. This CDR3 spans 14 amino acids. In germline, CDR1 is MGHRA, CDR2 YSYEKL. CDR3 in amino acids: CASSQERGPQPQHF. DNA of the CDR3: TGCGCCAGCAGCCAAGAGAGGGGGCCTCAGCCCCAGCATTTT.

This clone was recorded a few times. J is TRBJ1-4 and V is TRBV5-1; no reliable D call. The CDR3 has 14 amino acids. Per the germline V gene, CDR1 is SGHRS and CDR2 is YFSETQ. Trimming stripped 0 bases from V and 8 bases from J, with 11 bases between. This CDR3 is CASSLGNVKEKLFF. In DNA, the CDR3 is TGCGCCAGCAGCTTGGGTAATGTTAAAGAAAAACTGTTTTTT.

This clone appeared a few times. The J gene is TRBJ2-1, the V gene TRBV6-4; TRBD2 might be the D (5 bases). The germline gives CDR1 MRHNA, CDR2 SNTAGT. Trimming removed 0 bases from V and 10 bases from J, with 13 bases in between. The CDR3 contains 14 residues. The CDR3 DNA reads TGTGCCAGCAGTGACTCGAGGACTTCAAAAGAGCAGTTCTTC. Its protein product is CASSDSRTSKEQFF.

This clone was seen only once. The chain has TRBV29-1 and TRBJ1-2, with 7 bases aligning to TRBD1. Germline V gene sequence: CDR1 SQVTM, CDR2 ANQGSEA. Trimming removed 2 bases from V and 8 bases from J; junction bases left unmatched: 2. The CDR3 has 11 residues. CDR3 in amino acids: CSVEYRGGYTF. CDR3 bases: TGCAGCGTTGAATACAGGGGAGGCTACACCTTC.

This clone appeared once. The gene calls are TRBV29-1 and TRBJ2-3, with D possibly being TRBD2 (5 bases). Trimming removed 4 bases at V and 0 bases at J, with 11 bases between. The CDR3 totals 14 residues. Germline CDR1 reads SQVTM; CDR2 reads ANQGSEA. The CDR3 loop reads CSVGERLSTDTQYF. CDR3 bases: TGCAGCGTTGGGGAGCGCCTTAGCACAGATACGCAGTATTTT.

This CDR3 is CASGRATGGVGTGELFF. The CDR3 DNA reads as TGTGCCAGCGGCCGTGCCACAGGGGGCGTTGGCACCGGGGAGCTGTTTTTT. The chain combines TRBV7-9 with TRBJ2-2; 9 bases fit TRBD1. Germline V gene data show CDR1 as SEHNR and CDR2 as FQNEAQ (reference sequence). V was clipped by 8 bases and J by 4 bases; unmatched bases: 14. The CDR3 length is 17 residues. Based on the CDR3 plus reference TRBV7-9 and TRBJ2-2, the full variable domain is DTGVSQNPRHKITKRGQNVTFRCDPISEHNRLYWYRQTLGQGPEFLTYFQNEAQLEKSRLLSDRFSAERPKGSFSTLEIQRTEQGDSAMYLCASGRATGGVGTGELFFGEGSRLTVL.

Here the CDR3 reads CASSRLAGSGDTQYF. CDR3 DNA sequence: TGTGCCAGCAGTAGACTAGCGGGATCGGGAGATACGCAGTATTTT. This sequence joins TRBV6-5 and TRBJ2-3; 11 bases match TRBD2. The V segment lost 5 bases and the J segment 5 bases; nucleotides outside the gene matches: 6. Germline assignment: CDR1 MNHEY and CDR2 SVGAGI. The CDR3 has 15 amino acids.

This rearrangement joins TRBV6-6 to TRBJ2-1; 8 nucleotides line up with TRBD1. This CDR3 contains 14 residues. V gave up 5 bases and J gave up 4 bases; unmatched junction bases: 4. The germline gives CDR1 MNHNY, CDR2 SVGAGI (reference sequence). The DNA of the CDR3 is TGTGCCAGCAGTGGGACAGGCCATTACAATGAGCAGTTCTTC. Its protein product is CASSGTGHYNEQFF.

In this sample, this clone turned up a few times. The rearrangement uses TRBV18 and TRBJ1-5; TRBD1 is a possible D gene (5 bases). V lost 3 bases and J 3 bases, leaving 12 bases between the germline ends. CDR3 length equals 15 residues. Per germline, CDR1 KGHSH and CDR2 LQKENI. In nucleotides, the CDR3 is TGTGCCAGCTCACCTCGCCAGGGTGACAATCAGCCCCAGCATTTT. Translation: CASSPRQGDNQPQHF.

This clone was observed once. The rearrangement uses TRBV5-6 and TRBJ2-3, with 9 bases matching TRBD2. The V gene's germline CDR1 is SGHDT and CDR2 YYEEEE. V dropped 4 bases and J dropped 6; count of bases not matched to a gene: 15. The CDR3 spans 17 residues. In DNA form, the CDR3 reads TGTGCCAGCAGCGAGCGCGGGGCACTAGCGGGTATGGATACGCAGTATTTT. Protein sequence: CASSERGALAGMDTQYF.

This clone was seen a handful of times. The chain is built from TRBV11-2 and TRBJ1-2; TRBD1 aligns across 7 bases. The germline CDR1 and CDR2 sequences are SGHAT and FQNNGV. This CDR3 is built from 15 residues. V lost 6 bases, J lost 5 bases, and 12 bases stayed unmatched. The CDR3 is CASSPLGGQPYGYTF. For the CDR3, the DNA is TGTGCCAGCAGTCCATTAGGGGGACAGCCTTATGGCTACACCTTC. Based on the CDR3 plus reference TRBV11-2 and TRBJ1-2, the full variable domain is EAGVAQSPRYKIIEKRQSVAFWCNPISGHATLYWYQQILGQGPKLLIQFQNNGVVDDSQLPKDRFSAERLKGVDSTLKIQPAKLEDSAVYLCASSPLGGQPYGYTFGSGTRLTVV.

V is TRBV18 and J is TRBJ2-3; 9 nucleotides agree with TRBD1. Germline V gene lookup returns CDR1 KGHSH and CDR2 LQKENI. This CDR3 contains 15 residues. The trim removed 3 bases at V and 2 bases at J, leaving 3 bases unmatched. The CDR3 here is CASSPGQGYTDTQYF. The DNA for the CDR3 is TGTGCCAGCTCACCGGGACAGGGATACACAGATACGCAGTATTTT.

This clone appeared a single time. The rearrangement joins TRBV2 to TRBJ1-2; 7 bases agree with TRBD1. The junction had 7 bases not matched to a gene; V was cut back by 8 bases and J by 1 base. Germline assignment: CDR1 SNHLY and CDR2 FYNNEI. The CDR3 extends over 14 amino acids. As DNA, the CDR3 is TGTGCCAGCCATGACAGGGCCGGTAACTATGGCTACACCTTC. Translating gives CASHDRAGNYGYTF.

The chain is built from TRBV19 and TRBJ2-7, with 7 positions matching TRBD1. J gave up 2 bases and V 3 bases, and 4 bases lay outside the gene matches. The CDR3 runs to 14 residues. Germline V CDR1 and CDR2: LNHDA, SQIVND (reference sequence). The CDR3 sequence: CASSIGDRAYEQYF. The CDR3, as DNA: TGTGCCAGTAGTATTGGGGACAGAGCCTACGAGCAGTACTTC.

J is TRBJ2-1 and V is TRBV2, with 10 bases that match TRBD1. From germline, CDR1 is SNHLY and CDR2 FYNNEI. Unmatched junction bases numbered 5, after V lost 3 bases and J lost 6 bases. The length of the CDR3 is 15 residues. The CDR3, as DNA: TGTGCCAGCAGTGACTGGACAGGGGGATCCAATGAGCAGTTCTTC. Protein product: CASSDWTGGSNEQFF.

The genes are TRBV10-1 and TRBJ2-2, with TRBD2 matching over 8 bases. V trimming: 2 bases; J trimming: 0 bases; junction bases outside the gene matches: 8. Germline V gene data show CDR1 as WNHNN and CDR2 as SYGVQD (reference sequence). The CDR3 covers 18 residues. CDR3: CASSEVGSGNPNTGELFF. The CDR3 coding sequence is TGCGCCAGCAGTGAGGTTGGTAGCGGGAATCCGAACACCGGGGAGCTGTTTTTT.

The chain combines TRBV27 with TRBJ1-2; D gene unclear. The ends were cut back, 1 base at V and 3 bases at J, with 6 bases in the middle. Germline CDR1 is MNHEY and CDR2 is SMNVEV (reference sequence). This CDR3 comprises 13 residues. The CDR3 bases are TGTGCCAGCAGTTTATGGTCGGACTATGGCTACACCTTC. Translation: CASSLWSDYGYTF.

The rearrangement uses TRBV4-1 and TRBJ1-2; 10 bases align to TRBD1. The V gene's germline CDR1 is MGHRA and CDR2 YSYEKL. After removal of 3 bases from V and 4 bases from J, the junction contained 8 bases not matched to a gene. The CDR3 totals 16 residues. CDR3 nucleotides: TGCGCCAGCAGCCATCCCCGACAGGGGGCCATCTATGGCTACACCTTC. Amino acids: CASSHPRQGAIYGYTF.

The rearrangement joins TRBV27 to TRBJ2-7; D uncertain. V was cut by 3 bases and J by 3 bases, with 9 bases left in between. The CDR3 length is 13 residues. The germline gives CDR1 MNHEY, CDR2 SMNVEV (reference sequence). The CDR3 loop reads CASSFGHFYEQYF. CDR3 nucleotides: TGTGCCAGCAGTTTTGGTCACTTCTACGAGCAGTACTTC.

CDR3 in amino acids: CASSESPGSGTEAFF. In nucleotides, the CDR3 is TGTGCCAGCAGTGAATCCCCGGGATCGGGCACTGAAGCTTTCTTT. This rearrangement joins TRBV25-1 to TRBJ1-1; no clear D gene. Per germline, CDR1 MGHDK and CDR2 SYGVNS. This CDR3 contains 15 residues. Trimming removed 1 base at V and 4 bases at J, with 13 bases between.